Listed below are T cell receptor beta chains from one sample, sequenced in a study of cytomegalovirus exposure and HLA in healthy donors. The data were produced by immunoSEQ multiplex PCR, yet TCRdb's version contains in-frame clones alone and is incomplete. The sample contains over 200,000 clones, 65% to 75% of which appear only once. The source material was PBMCs. The receptors were sampled from a woman in her twenties or thirties in good health and CMV-seronegative. The CDR3 runs from the conserved cysteine through the conserved F or W. A D gene is named only where the DNA matches it firmly. Rows give clone size only sometimes, using once, few, many, or a class for an expanded clone.

D gene: TRBD2; J gene: TRBJ2-5; V gene: TRBV5-6; clone size: -; CDR3 protein: CAISLRLAGFPTPETQYF; CDR3 DNA: TGTGCCATCAGCTTGAGGCTAGCGGGATTCCCCACGCCAGAGACCCAGTACTTC
D gene: -; J gene: TRBJ1-6; V gene: TRBV6-1; clone size: -; CDR3 protein: CASSVGQVGSPLHF; CDR3 DNA: TGTGCCAGCAGTGTTGGGCAGGTTGGTTCACCCCTCCACTTT
D gene: -; J gene: TRBJ1-4; V gene: TRBV2; clone size: -; CDR3 protein: CASSEYRVNEKLFF; CDR3 DNA: TGTGCCAGCAGTGAGTACAGGGTTAATGAAAAACTGTTTTTT
D gene: -; J gene: TRBJ1-1; V gene: TRBV9; clone size: -; CDR3 protein: CASSVVDSGNTEAFF; CDR3 DNA: TGTGCCAGCAGCGTAGTGGACTCCGGGAACACTGAAGCTTTCTTT
D gene: TRBD1; J gene: TRBJ1-2; V gene: TRBV29-1; clone size: -; CDR3 protein: CSVDGQGDQGGYTF; CDR3 DNA: TGCAGCGTTGATGGGCAGGGGGATCAAGGGGGCTACACCTTC
D gene: -; J gene: TRBJ1-1; V gene: TRBV6-5; clone size: -; CDR3 protein: CASTRGRTEAFF; CDR3 DNA: TGTGCCAGCACCCGGGGGAGGACTGAAGCTTTCTTT
D gene: -; J gene: TRBJ1-3; V gene: TRBV18; clone size: -; CDR3 protein: CASSPSQNRLGNTIYF; CDR3 DNA: TGTGCCAGCTCACCAAGCCAAAACAGGCTTGGAAACACCATATATTTT
D gene: -; J gene: TRBJ1-1; V gene: TRBV5-1; clone size: once; CDR3 protein: CASSPRGTEAFF; CDR3 DNA: TGCGCCAGCAGCCCTAGGGGGACTGAAGCTTTCTTT
D gene: -; J gene: TRBJ1-1; V gene: TRBV12-1; clone size: once; CDR3 protein: CASSCRDRGPNTEAFF; CDR3 DNA: TGTGCCAGCAGCTGCCGGGACAGGGGACCGAACACTGAAGCTTTCTTT
D gene: -; J gene: TRBJ1-5; V gene: TRBV6-5; clone size: -; CDR3 protein: CASSFQGKDQPQHF; CDR3 DNA: TGTGCCAGCAGCTTCCAGGGGAAGGATCAGCCCCAGCATTTT
D gene: TRBD1; J gene: TRBJ2-6; V gene: TRBV10-1; clone size: -; CDR3 protein: CASRARDRGPGANVLTF; CDR3 DNA: TGCGCCAGCAGGGCCCGGGACAGGGGGCCCGGGGCCAACGTCCTGACTTTC
D gene: TRBD1; J gene: TRBJ2-7; V gene: TRBV14; clone size: -; CDR3 protein: CASSVNPRGQGAGEQYF; CDR3 DNA: TGTGCCAGCAGCGTAAACCCCCGAGGACAGGGGGCGGGGGAGCAGTACTTC
D gene: -; J gene: TRBJ2-7; V gene: TRBV5-1; clone size: -; CDR3 protein: CASSLDSSHEQYF; CDR3 DNA: TGCGCCAGCAGCTTGGATAGTTCCCACGAGCAGTACTTC
D gene: -; J gene: TRBJ1-1; V gene: TRBV5-4; clone size: -; CDR3 protein: CASSSPRGGVPEAFF; CDR3 DNA: TGTGCCAGCAGCTCACCTAGAGGTGGTGTTCCTGAAGCTTTCTTT
D gene: TRBD1; J gene: TRBJ1-1; V gene: TRBV7-9; clone size: -; CDR3 protein: CASSWGVMDGQEHTEAFF; CDR3 DNA: TGTGCCAGCAGCTGGGGGGTAATGGACGGACAGGAGCACACTGAAGCTTTCTTT
D gene: -; J gene: TRBJ2-2; V gene: TRBV5-1; clone size: -; CDR3 protein: CASSLGLGGGELFF; CDR3 DNA: TGCGCCAGCAGCTTGGGTCTTGGCGGCGGGGAGCTGTTTTTT
D gene: TRBD2; J gene: TRBJ2-3; V gene: TRBV9; clone size: -; CDR3 protein: CASSGSGNTDTQYF; CDR3 DNA: TGTGCCAGCAGTGGTAGCGGGAACACAGATACGCAGTATTTT
D gene: -; J gene: TRBJ1-4; V gene: TRBV19; clone size: -; CDR3 protein: CASSLPSPEKLFF; CDR3 DNA: TGTGCCAGTAGTCTCCCTAGCCCTGAAAAACTGTTTTTT
D gene: TRBD1; J gene: TRBJ1-2; V gene: TRBV5-8; clone size: -; CDR3 protein: CASSPLTGSGVRYGYTF; CDR3 DNA: TGTGCCAGCAGCCCATTGACAGGGAGCGGAGTAAGATATGGCTACACCTTC
D gene: TRBD2; J gene: TRBJ2-1; V gene: TRBV6-5; clone size: -; CDR3 protein: CASRPGLANEQFF; CDR3 DNA: TGTGCCAGCAGACCCGGACTAGCCAATGAGCAGTTCTTC
D gene: TRBD1; J gene: TRBJ1-2; V gene: TRBV7-9; clone size: -; CDR3 protein: CASSLEDRVYGYTF; CDR3 DNA: TGTGCCAGCAGCTTAGAAGACAGGGTCTATGGCTACACCTTC
D gene: -; J gene: TRBJ1-5; V gene: TRBV5-1; clone size: few; CDR3 protein: CASSLDGGGNQPQHF; CDR3 DNA: TGCGCCAGCAGCTTGGACGGAGGCGGCAATCAGCCCCAGCATTTT
D gene: -; J gene: TRBJ1-5; V gene: TRBV15; clone size: -; CDR3 protein: CATSRVRLRANQPQHF; CDR3 DNA: TGTGCCACCAGCAGAGTCCGCTTGCGGGCTAATCAGCCCCAGCATTTT
D gene: -; J gene: TRBJ2-7; V gene: TRBV5-1; clone size: once; CDR3 protein: CASSTSTGAPYEQYF; CDR3 DNA: TGCGCCAGCAGCACGTCGACGGGAGCCCCCTACGAGCAGTACTTC
D gene: -; J gene: TRBJ2-5; V gene: TRBV2; clone size: few; CDR3 protein: CASSGVREETQYF; CDR3 DNA: TGTGCCAGCAGTGGCGTCAGGGAAGAGACCCAGTACTTC
D gene: -; J gene: TRBJ2-7; V gene: TRBV18; clone size: -; CDR3 protein: CASSPGLTTYEQYF; CDR3 DNA: TGTGCCAGCTCACCGGGTTTAACTACCTACGAGCAGTACTTC
D gene: -; J gene: TRBJ1-5; V gene: TRBV27; clone size: once; CDR3 protein: CASSLYTGQPQHF; CDR3 DNA: TGTGCCAGCAGTTTATACACGGGGCAGCCCCAGCATTTT
D gene: TRBD1; J gene: TRBJ1-5; V gene: TRBV5-5; clone size: -; CDR3 protein: CASSPRVYRGSSNQPQHF; CDR3 DNA: TGTGCCAGCAGCCCGAGGGTATACAGGGGTAGCAGCAATCAGCCCCAGCATTTT
D gene: -; J gene: TRBJ2-7; V gene: TRBV6-5; clone size: once; CDR3 protein: CASTDLLGEQYF; CDR3 DNA: TGTGCCAGCACCGATCTCCTCGGGGAGCAGTACTTC
D gene: TRBD1; J gene: TRBJ1-6; V gene: TRBV7-9; clone size: -; CDR3 protein: CASSLRGQGSSYNSPLHF; CDR3 DNA: TGTGCCAGCAGCCTACGGGGACAGGGGAGCTCCTATAATTCACCCCTCCACTTT
D gene: -; J gene: TRBJ2-3; V gene: TRBV18; clone size: -; CDR3 protein: CASSPLPGLSTDTQYF; CDR3 DNA: TGTGCCAGCTCACCACTGCCGGGTCTAAGCACAGATACGCAGTATTTT
D gene: TRBD1; J gene: TRBJ2-7; V gene: TRBV30; clone size: -; CDR3 protein: CAWSGRDSLYEQYF; CDR3 DNA: TGTGCCTGGAGTGGAAGGGACAGCCTCTACGAGCAGTACTTC
D gene: -; J gene: TRBJ2-1; V gene: TRBV11-3; clone size: -; CDR3 protein: CASTEARWDNEQFF; CDR3 DNA: TGTGCCAGTACGGAGGCCCGTTGGGACAATGAGCAGTTCTTC
D gene: TRBD1; J gene: TRBJ1-1; V gene: TRBV11-3; clone size: -; CDR3 protein: CASSLDRDRGKRNTEAFF; CDR3 DNA: TGTGCCAGCAGCTTAGATCGGGACAGGGGGAAGAGAAACACTGAAGCTTTCTTT
D gene: -; J gene: TRBJ1-4; V gene: TRBV5-1; clone size: -; CDR3 protein: CASSFGRGGEEKLFF; CDR3 DNA: TGCGCCAGCAGCTTCGGCAGGGGAGGGGAAGAAAAACTGTTTTTT
D gene: -; J gene: TRBJ2-1; V gene: TRBV7-6; clone size: -; CDR3 protein: CASSSTQVGNEQFF; CDR3 DNA: TGTGCCAGCAGCTCGACGCAGGTTGGGAATGAGCAGTTCTTC
D gene: TRBD2; J gene: TRBJ2-5; V gene: TRBV6-6; clone size: -; CDR3 protein: CASRVREGAETQYF; CDR3 DNA: TGTGCCAGCAGAGTGCGGGAGGGGGCGGAGACCCAGTACTTC
D gene: -; J gene: TRBJ1-1; V gene: TRBV6-1; clone size: -; CDR3 protein: CAGRAPGTTEAFF; CDR3 DNA: TGTGCCGGACGAGCTCCTGGGACAACTGAAGCTTTCTTT
D gene: -; J gene: TRBJ1-4; V gene: TRBV5-4; clone size: -; CDR3 protein: CASSFQINEKLFF; CDR3 DNA: TGTGCCAGCAGCTTTCAGATTAATGAAAAACTGTTTTTT
D gene: TRBD1; J gene: TRBJ2-7; V gene: TRBV30; clone size: -; CDR3 protein: CAWTEGQGYEQYF; CDR3 DNA: TGTGCCTGGACCGAGGGACAGGGCTACGAGCAGTACTTC
D gene: -; J gene: TRBJ1-2; V gene: TRBV30; clone size: -; CDR3 protein: CAWSVQGYYGYTF; CDR3 DNA: TGTGCCTGGAGTGTCCAGGGTTACTATGGCTACACCTTC